The clone carrying this T cell receptor (beta chain) occurred a few times. Other nucleotide sequences from this sample produce the same CDR3. The sample belongs to a study of cytomegalovirus exposure and HLA in healthy donors. The PCR used 60 Vbeta and 13 Jbeta primers. Data came from immunoSEQ multiplex PCR; TCRdb stores just in-frame clones and leaves some out. This table has about 140,000 clones, just under 85% appearing once. J was trimmed by 5 bases and V by 6 bases; bases with no gene match: 2. The V gene's germline CDR1 is SNHLY and CDR2 FYNNEI. This CDR3 spans 14 amino acids. Sample: PBMCs. The chain joins TRBV2 to TRBJ1-5; 12 nucleotides align to TRBD1. The source is a man under 40 in good health and CMV-seropositive. As DNA, the CDR3 is TGTGCCAGCAGCGGGACAGGGGGCGATCAGCCCCAGCATTTT. Its protein is CASSGTGGDQPQHF.